This record concerns one T cell receptor (beta chain) sequence. Antigen specificity is unknown. The germline gene is not matched at one end of the junction; a read error may be the cause. The sample comes from a study of blood T cells in healthy people across ages. Findings and limits, study-wide: Naive T cell percentage showed a strong correlation with the diversity of TCR beta. It was not possible, with unsorted PBMCs, to conclusively compare naive and antigen-experienced cells.

A sample-barcoded 5' primer and a J-beta primer mix were used in a second PCR of about 6 to 11 cycles. Each cDNA molecule, via a template-switch adaptor with 12 random nucleotides, was tagged. TCRdb ran MiXCR on the 5' RACE reads and lists one entry per CDR3 protein. The sample gives 1,800,000 or so distinct CDR3 sequences, 30% to 40% of which show up once; 20% to 25% is in the top ten. This TCR was recovered from a human donor in good health. Sample: blood.

CDR3 loop: CVSSLEHNNYEQYF. CDR3 in DNA: TGTGTCAGCAGCTTAGAACATAACAACTACGAGCAGTACTTC. This rearrangement joins TRBV7-2 to TRBJ2-1; D gene ambiguous. The J call may be faulty, since TRBJ2-7 better matches the DNA end. CDR3 length: 14 amino acids. Germline V gene sequence: CDR1 SGHTA, CDR2 FQGNSA.